This T cell receptor (beta chain) was identified during a study of vaccination and CD4 T cells after COVID-19 (dated by TCRdb to between 2021 and 2024). For the wider study: Convalescent patients had a positive SARS-CoV-2 result on nasal swab PCR, and of these patients, several had mild disease and one had severe disease. Post-COVID blood samples were collected from convalescent patients a median of roughly 100 days after diagnosis, with a range of roughly 30 to 161 days. The convalescent cohort included six males and four females, with two Hispanic individuals, seven Caucasians, two Asians and one multiracial person. The spike-specific CD4+ TCR repertoire was compared before and after mRNA vaccination in approximately ten COVID-19 convalescent patients and a handful of infection-naive healthy vaccine recipients. The cultures were stimulated with overlapping spike peptide pools from SARS-CoV-2 and from the common cold coronaviruses HCoV-NL63, HCoV-OC43 and HCoV-229E. The time from the second vaccine dose to post-vaccine blood sampling had a median of around 72 days and ranged from about 14 to 241 days. Two doses of either the Pfizer-BioNTech BNT162b2 vaccine (n=8) or the Moderna mRNA-1273 vaccine (n=2) were administered to participants. In control cultures, a CEFX viral epitope pool was used as positive control, an HIV-1 Nef peptide pool was used as negative control, or no peptide was added.

V and J are trimmed by 2 bases and 7 bases, and the gene matches miss 5 bases of the junction. Taken from the germline V gene, the CDR1 and CDR2 loops are SGHTA and FQGNSA. From cysteine to phenylalanine, the CDR3 is 14 amino acids long. The read is trimmed to its CDR3 DNA, 42 bases read in frame from base 1. A remark on this clonotype: Its antigen is currently not known. Base-call qualities are not available, and no considerably larger clone is one nucleotide away.

The library was made by PCR. At the Johns Hopkins FTIC core, DNA from the cultured CD4+ T cells underwent TCR sequencing with the Oncomine TCR Beta short-read assay. The QIAamp micro DNA kit was used to extract genomic DNA from the cultured CD4+ T cells. Oncomine TCR Beta libraries from cultured CD4+ T cells were pooled with unique dual indexes and sequenced on an Illumina iSeq 100. Turning to the authors' computational methods: Non-productive sequences were removed, and CDR3s that did not start with C, did not end with F or W, or were shorter than 7 amino acids were discarded. The MANAFEST web application was used to identify antigen-specific clonotypes by comparing peptide-stimulated wells against reference wells and other culture wells. An FDR below 0.05, an odds ratio above 5, and a productive frequency above 0.1% in at least two of three replicate wells were required for clones to be considered positive. A clonotype was classed as cross-reactive if the clonotype showed significant expansion both in SARS-CoV-2 spike wells and in at least one common cold coronavirus spike condition. CDR3 homology was assessed with Levenshtein distances (stringdist) and unrooted phylogenetic trees (ape) in R version 3.6.1. The public reads were run again by TCRdb, first through fastp at Q25 and then through MiXCR, and only productive beta chains were kept. Entries are consolidated by CDR3 protein sequence, retaining the most common genes and DNA. These V and J calls originate from TCRdb's pipeline instead of the authors' own analysis. The sample table shows some 12,000 distinct CDR3 sequences, and approximately 61% are seen once. 8.5% to 9.5% of the sample is in the top ten clones.

The treatment or condition label for this specimen denotes: roughly 11-day PBMC culture with coronavirus spike peptide pools or control peptides (ViraFEST assay). The ViraFEST assay was used in the study, in which antigen-specific T cells were expanded with peptide pools and expanded clonotypes were subsequently identified by TCR sequencing. The convalescent patients' positive SARS-CoV-2 PCR tests were from March to December 2020, which was before the Alpha, Beta and Delta variants emerged in the United States. Each well held fewer than 2.5 million PBMCs cultured with roughly 10 ug/ml peptide pools in IMDM containing around 5.5% human AB serum and 7.5 to 10 IU/ml IL-2. On days 3 and 7, half of the culture medium was replaced with fresh IL-2-containing medium. Once the cells had been in culture for roughly 10 days, the EasySep CD4+ T cell isolation kit was used to isolate CD4+ T cells by negative selection. PBMCs were separated from whole blood using Ficoll-Paque Plus gradient centrifugation and then either used fresh or cryopreserved at -140C. Culture conditions were generally each tested in triplicate wells.

The paper as a whole reports these results and caveats: In convalescent patients, a median approximately 83% of post-vaccine SARS-CoV-2-reactive clones were detected only after vaccination, suggesting vaccine-specific priming. The study included relatively few convalescent patients and did not analyze early timepoints after natural infection. An increase in the median number of SARS-CoV-2-reactive clonotypes from approximately 20 after infection to 38 after vaccination was observed, but the change was not found to be significant. Of the vaccine-specific clones found in convalescent patients, nearly all (304 of 307) were mono-reactive for SARS-CoV-2 spike instead of being cross-reactive with common cold coronaviruses.

The source is a human donor who had recovered from COVID-19. The material sequenced was CD4+ T cells from blood, cultured in vitro, taken before SARS-CoV-2 vaccination. This chain is built from TRBV7-2 and TRBJ2-1, with 7 central nucleotides matching TRBD2. The nucleotide sequence is TGTGCCAGCAGCTTACCCGTCGGGGGGAATGAGCAGTTCTTC. Its protein is CASSLPVGGNEQFF.